The 16 T cell receptor beta chains in this list originate from one sample, sequenced in a study of blood T cell repertoires in COVID-19. Clones were sequenced by immunoSEQ multiplex PCR, and TCRdb holds only the in-frame ones, with some missing. The table has roughly 480,000 clones, roughly nine tenths seen once. Sequencing used peripheral blood. The source is a man aged 18-30 years with COVID-19, enrolled during active disease.

The chain couples TRBV2 to TRBJ1-2, with 8 bases lining up with TRBD1. Losses at the gene ends were 2 bases for V and 2 bases for J; bases not matched to a gene: 1. The CDR3 runs 14 residues. The germline gives CDR1 SNHLY, CDR2 FYNNEI. The CDR3 nucleotides are TGTGCCAGCAGTGAAAGGACAGGGAACTATGGCTACACCTTC. Its translation: CASSERTGNYGYTF.

The chain combines TRBV19 with TRBJ1-5; the D is unclear. Trimming cost V 6 bases and J 3 bases, with 12 bases left between them. Germline lookup yields CDR1 LNHDA and CDR2 SQIVND (reference sequence). The CDR3 sequence is 14 residues long. For the CDR3, the DNA is TGTGCCAGTAGATTGGGGAGGTACAATCAGCCCCAGCATTTT. It translates to CASRLGRYNQPQHF.

The chain recombines TRBV11-2 with TRBJ2-7; D perhaps matches TRBD1 (6 bases). From germline, CDR1 is SGHAT and CDR2 FQNNGV. V was clipped by 5 bases and J by 3 bases, with 23 bases between them. This CDR3 is built from 17 residues. CDR3 protein: CASSPINRQESRYEQYF. CDR3 nucleotides: TGTGCCAGCAGCCCAATTAATCGACAGGAAAGCCGCTACGAGCAGTACTTC.

V and J are TRBV5-1 and TRBJ2-5, with a possible D match to TRBD2 (5 bases). V lost 4 bases to trimming and J lost 4 bases, with 14 bases between them. Germline loops: CDR1 SGHRS, CDR2 YFSETQ. The CDR3 loop spans 14 amino acids. CDR3 residues: CASSPDLAPETQYF. The CDR3 DNA is TGCGCCAGCAGCCCGGACCTAGCACCAGAGACCCAGTACTTC.

V and J are TRBV15 and TRBJ2-1; TRBD2 matches at 14 bases. Germline assignment: CDR1 LNHNV and CDR2 YYDKDF (reference sequence). The CDR3 runs to 16 residues. V was clipped by 3 bases and J by 7 bases; unmatched bases: 5. The chain's CDR3 is CATSRTSGGAWNEQFF. As DNA, the CDR3 is TGTGCCACCAGCAGGACTAGCGGGGGGGCTTGGAATGAGCAGTTCTTC. The whole variable domain, filled in from reference TRBV15 and TRBJ2-1, reads DAMVIQNPRYQVTQFGKPVTLSCSQTLNHNVMYWYQQKSSQAPKLLFHYYDKDFNNEADTPDNFQSRRPNTSFCFLDIRSPGLGDTAMYLCATSRTSGGAWNEQFFGPGTRLTVL.

The CDR3 spells CAWSPIDRVGEKLFF. Written as DNA, the CDR3 is TGTGCCTGGAGTCCCATCGACAGGGTGGGGGAAAAACTGTTTTTT. The rearrangement uses TRBV30 and TRBJ1-4; 7 nucleotides line up with TRBD1. In germline, CDR1 is GTSNPN, CDR2 SVGIG (reference sequence). The V segment lost 2 bases and the J segment 8 bases; nucleotides outside the gene matches: 11. The CDR3 runs to 15 residues.

The chain is built from TRBV5-1 and TRBJ2-2; D uncertain. V lost 0 bases and J 7 bases, leaving 10 bases between the germline ends. The CDR3 loop spans 14 amino acids. Germline CDR1 is SGHRS and CDR2 is YFSETQ. This chain's CDR3 is CASSLASEIGELFF. CDR3 DNA sequence: TGCGCCAGCAGCTTGGCATCGGAGATCGGGGAGCTGTTTTTT.

The chain employs TRBV2 and TRBJ2-2; TRBD2 matches at 7 bases. Germline-derived CDR1 and CDR2 are SNHLY and FYNNEI. V gave up 8 bases and J gave up 7 bases; unmatched junction bases: 16. The CDR3 consists of 16 residues. The chain's CDR3 is CASHFDPGLVGGELFF. The CDR3 DNA follows: TGTGCCAGCCACTTTGATCCTGGACTAGTAGGCGGGGAGCTGTTTTTT.

The genes are TRBV24-1 and TRBJ2-1, with TRBD1 matching 9 bases. Per the germline V gene, CDR1 is KGHDR and CDR2 is SFDVKD. This CDR3 is built from 16 residues. V shed 4 bases and J 5 bases; nucleotides not matched to a gene: 8. This CDR3 reads CATSDPGTGRDNEQFF. The CDR3, as DNA: TGTGCCACCAGTGACCCCGGGACAGGGAGAGACAATGAGCAGTTCTTC.

The chain is built from TRBV27 and TRBJ2-2; D gene uncertain. The germline CDR1 and CDR2 sequences are MNHEY and SMNVEV (reference sequence). This CDR3 has 13 residues. Trimming took 1 base from V and 7 from J, leaving 7 bases between them. This chain's CDR3 is CASSLFIFGELFF. CDR3 nucleotides: TGTGCCAGCAGTTTATTTATCTTCGGGGAGCTGTTTTTT.

This clone was seen only once. This chain joins TRBV24-1 and TRBJ1-2, with D unclear. This CDR3 is 13 amino acids long. Trimming shortened V by 7 bases and J by 8 bases, and 16 bases separated the two germline ends. Germline loops: CDR1 KGHDR, CDR2 SFDVKD. CDR3 loop: CATSSTIDRGYTF. The CDR3 nucleotides read TGTGCCACCAGCTCAACTATAGATAGGGGCTACACCTTC.

V usage is TRBV7-2 and J usage is TRBJ2-1; 13 bases fit TRBD2. CDR1 SGHTA and CDR2 FQGNSA come from the germline V gene. The CDR3 length is 16 residues. Trimming at V came to 5 bases and at J to 3 bases, leaving 4 bases not matched to a gene. The DNA for the CDR3 is TGTGCCAGCAGCCCAGGACTAGCGGGGGACTACAATGAGCAGTTCTTC. Translation: CASSPGLAGDYNEQFF.

The chain carries TRBV5-5 and TRBJ2-5; D is possibly TRBD1 (5 bases). V gave up 6 bases and J gave up 5 bases, with 20 bases separating them. Germline values: CDR1 SGHKS, CDR2 YYEKEE (reference sequence). CDR3 size: 15 residues. As DNA, the CDR3 is TGTGCCAGCAACCTTATGGTAACAGGCGTGGAGACCCAGTACTTC. Its translation is CASNLMVTGVETQYF.

The V call is TRBV19, the J call TRBJ1-4; 7 bases are a match to TRBD1. The CDR3 spans 13 residues. Germline CDR1 is LNHDA and CDR2 is SQIVND (reference sequence). V shed 8 bases, J shed 5 bases, and the junction held 5 bases outside the gene matches. CDR3 amino acids: CASAGTANEKLFF. The CDR3 DNA follows: TGTGCCAGTGCCGGGACAGCGAATGAAAAACTGTTTTTT.

The chain has TRBV24-1 and TRBJ2-2; D perhaps matches TRBD1 (6 bases). The germline CDR1 and CDR2 sequences are KGHDR and SFDVKD. V was pared by 3 bases and J by 6 bases, with 13 bases between. This CDR3 has 15 amino acids. CDR3 sequence: CATSDDTGSPGELFF. The CDR3 coding sequence is TGTGCCACCAGTGATGATACAGGGTCCCCCGGGGAGCTGTTTTTT.

V is TRBV6-5 and J is TRBJ2-3; TRBD2 matches at 9 bases. Trimming at V came to 6 bases and at J to 2 bases, leaving 3 bases not matched to a gene. This CDR3 has 14 residues. Germline loops: CDR1 MNHEY, CDR2 SVGAGI. DNA of the CDR3: TGTGCCAGCAGAAAGCGGGAGGTCACAGATACGCAGTATTTT. Protein sequence: CASRKREVTDTQYF.